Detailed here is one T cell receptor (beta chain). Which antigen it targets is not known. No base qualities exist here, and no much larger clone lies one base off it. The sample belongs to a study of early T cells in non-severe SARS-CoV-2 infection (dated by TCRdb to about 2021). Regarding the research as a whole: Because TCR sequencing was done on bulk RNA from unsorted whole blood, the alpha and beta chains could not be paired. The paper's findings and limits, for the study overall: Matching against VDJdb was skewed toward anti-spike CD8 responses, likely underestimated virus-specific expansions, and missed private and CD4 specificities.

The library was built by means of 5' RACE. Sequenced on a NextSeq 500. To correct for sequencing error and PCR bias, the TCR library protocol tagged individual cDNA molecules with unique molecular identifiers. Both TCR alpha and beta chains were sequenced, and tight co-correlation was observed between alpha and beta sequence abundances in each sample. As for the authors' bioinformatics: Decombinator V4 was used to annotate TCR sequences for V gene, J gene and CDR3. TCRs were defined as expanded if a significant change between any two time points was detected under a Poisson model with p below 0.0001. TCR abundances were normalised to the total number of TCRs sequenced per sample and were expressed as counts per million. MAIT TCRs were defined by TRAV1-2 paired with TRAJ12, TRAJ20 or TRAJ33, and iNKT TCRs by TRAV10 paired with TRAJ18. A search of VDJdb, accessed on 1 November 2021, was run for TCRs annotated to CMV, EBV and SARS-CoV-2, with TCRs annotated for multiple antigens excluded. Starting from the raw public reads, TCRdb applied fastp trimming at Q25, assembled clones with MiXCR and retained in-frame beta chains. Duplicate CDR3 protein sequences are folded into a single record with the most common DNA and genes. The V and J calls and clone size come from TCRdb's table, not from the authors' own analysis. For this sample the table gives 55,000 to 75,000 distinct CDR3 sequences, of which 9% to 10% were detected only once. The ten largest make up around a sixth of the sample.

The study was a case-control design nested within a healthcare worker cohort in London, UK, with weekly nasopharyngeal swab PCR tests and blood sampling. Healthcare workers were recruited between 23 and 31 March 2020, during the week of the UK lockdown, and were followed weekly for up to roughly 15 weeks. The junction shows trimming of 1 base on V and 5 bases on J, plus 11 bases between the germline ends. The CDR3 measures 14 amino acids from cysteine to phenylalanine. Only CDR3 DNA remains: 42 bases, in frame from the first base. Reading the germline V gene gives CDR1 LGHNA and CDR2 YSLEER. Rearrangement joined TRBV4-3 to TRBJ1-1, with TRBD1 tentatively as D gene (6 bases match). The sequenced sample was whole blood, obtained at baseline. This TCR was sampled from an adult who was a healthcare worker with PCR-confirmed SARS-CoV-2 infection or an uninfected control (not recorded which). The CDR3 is CASSQVQGGTEAFF. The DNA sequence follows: TGCGCCAGCAGCCAAGTCCAAGGGGGGACTGAAGCTTTCTTT.